This T cell receptor (beta chain) was identified in a study of T cell clonality in common variable immunodeficiency. Ten or more counts support this clone. The read terminates 3 residues before the CDR3 end, so the remaining end is supplied by the germline J gene. TCRdb's table, derived via immunoSEQ multiplex PCR, lists solely in-frame clones and lacks some. Observed in the sample are tens of thousands of clones, none of them singletons. Germline-derived CDR1 and CDR2 are LNHDA and SQIVND (reference sequence). This CDR3 is 14 amino acids long. V shed 1 base and J shed 8 bases, with 9 bases lying between them.

The specimen sequenced was peripheral blood mononuclear cells. The TCR originated in a person between 18 and 69 years old in good health. This chain uses TRBV19 with TRBJ1-6, with D perhaps matching TRBD1 (5 bases). CDR3 loop: CASSIGLGDSPLHF. The part of the CDR3 DNA that was read is TGTGCCAGTAGTATAGGTTTAGGGGATTCACCC.